The next 20 T cell receptor beta chains were all read from a single sample in a study of blood T cell repertoires in COVID-19 (dated by TCRdb to the early 2020s). Libraries were built with the immunoSEQ multiplex PCR assay. The immuneACCESS repertoire file appears here via TCRdb, limited to in-frame rearrangements. These files lack a portion of the clones; in checked studies, under half of the deficit traces to unresolved V genes, and the cause of the others is not known. The sample contains roughly 350,000 clones, around 87% of them found a single time. The ten largest clones represent under 11% of the sample. Sequencing was carried out using peripheral blood. The receptors were sampled from a woman aged 30 to 39 with COVID-19, enrolled during active disease.

The chain is built from TRBV19 and TRBJ1-1; a possible D gene is TRBD1 (6 bases). This CDR3 region has 13 residues. Germline V gene sequence: CDR1 LNHDA, CDR2 SQIVND (reference sequence). V shed 5 bases and J shed 4 bases, with 11 bases lying between them. CDR3 DNA: TGTGCCAGTAGTCCACAGGGTGCCACTGAAGCTTTCTTT. Residues: CASSPQGATEAFF.

This rearrangement joins TRBV30 to TRBJ2-1; D is ambiguous. The CDR3 has 13 amino acids. V dropped 3 bases and J dropped 6 bases, with 12 bases sitting between them. Looked up from germline, CDR1 is GTSNPN and CDR2 is SVGIG (reference sequence). In nucleotides, the CDR3 is TGTGCCTGGAGCGGTACCCTTTCCAATGAGCAGTTCTTC. The encoded protein is CAWSGTLSNEQFF.

The chain joins TRBV19 to TRBJ2-7; a weak D match, TRBD1 (6 bases). V was trimmed by 4 bases and J by 2 bases, leaving 12 bases between them. The CDR3 has 14 residues. CDR1 and CDR2 from the germline V gene are LNHDA and SQIVND (reference sequence). The CDR3 DNA sequence: TGTGCCAGTAGTACGAATGGACAGCCCTACGAGCAGTACTTC. This translates into CASSTNGQPYEQYF. Combining the CDR3 with reference TRBV19 and TRBJ2-7 gives the whole variable domain DGGITQSPKYLFRKEGQNVTLSCEQNLNHDAMYWYRQDPGQGLRLIYYSQIVNDFQKGDIAEGYSVSREKKESFPLTVTSAQKNPTAFYLCASSTNGQPYEQYFGPGTRLTVT.

The rearrangement joins TRBV29-1 to TRBJ2-7; 11 bases match TRBD2. Germline V lookup: CDR1 SQVTM, CDR2 ANQGSEA. V lost 6 bases, J lost 1 base, and 11 bases stayed unmatched. The CDR3 length is 16 residues. The CDR3 DNA is TGCAGCGTGGAGACTAGCGGGAAACTTTTATCCTACGAGCAGTACTTC. Amino acids: CSVETSGKLLSYEQYF.

The chain has TRBV4-2 and TRBJ2-3, with D maybe TRBD1 (6 bases). Germline CDR1 LGHNA, CDR2 YNFKEQ. This CDR3 contains 16 residues. V dropped 0 bases and J dropped 6 bases, with 16 bases sitting between them. CDR3 sequence (DNA): TGTGCCAGCAGCCAAGAGGAGGACAGTCCCTTGGATACGCAGTATTTT. Amino acids: CASSQEEDSPLDTQYF.

The chain employs TRBV6-5 and TRBJ1-1; the D is unclear. The germline V and J ends were trimmed by 2 bases and 3 bases, with 7 bases remaining between them. The germline CDR1 and CDR2 sequences are MNHEY and SVGAGI. There are 13 residues in the CDR3. CDR3: CASSYTQDTEAFF. Written as DNA, the CDR3 is TGTGCCAGCAGTTACACACAAGACACTGAAGCTTTCTTT.

This rearrangement joins TRBV24-1 to TRBJ2-7; D is perhaps TRBD1 (6 bases). Germline assignment: CDR1 KGHDR and CDR2 SFDVKD. This CDR3 has 13 residues. The germline V and J ends were trimmed by 4 bases and 0 bases, with 6 bases remaining between them. CDR3 sequence reads: CATSETGSYEQYF. In DNA, the CDR3 is TGTGCCACCAGTGAGACAGGCTCCTACGAGCAGTACTTC.

The gene calls are TRBV5-1 and TRBJ1-1; no definite D call. The CDR3 sequence is 13 residues long. From germline, CDR1 is SGHRS and CDR2 YFSETQ. The V end lost 6 bases, the J end lost 0 bases, and 9 bases lay between the germline ends. CDR3: CASTEMMNTEAFF. CDR3 nucleotide sequence: TGCGCCAGCACCGAGATGATGAACACTGAAGCTTTCTTT.

The chain joins TRBV27 to TRBJ2-1; possibly TRBD1 for D (5 bases). Deletions cut 2 bases from V and 8 bases from J, with 13 bases between. This CDR3 is built from 14 residues. The germline CDR1 and CDR2 sequences are MNHEY and SMNVEV (reference sequence). The CDR3 here is CASSLGPRGYEQFF. CDR3 bases: TGTGCCAGCAGTTTAGGGCCTAGGGGCTATGAGCAGTTCTTC.

The chain joins TRBV28 to TRBJ1-5; no firm D call. Germline V gives CDR1 MDHEN, CDR2 SYDVKM. The CDR3 is 13 amino acids. The ends were cut back, 3 bases at V and 4 bases at J, with 7 bases in the middle. The CDR3 loop is CASSFGGNQPQHF. The DNA for the CDR3 is TGTGCCAGCAGTTTTGGAGGGAATCAGCCCCAGCATTTT. Drawing the rest from reference TRBV28 and TRBJ1-5, the complete variable domain is DVKVTQSSRYLVKRTGEKVFLECVQDMDHENMFWYRQDPGLGLRLIYFSYDVKMKEKGDIPEGYSVSREKKERFSLILESASTNQTSMYLCASSFGGNQPQHFGDGTRLSIL.

The genes are TRBV10-1 and TRBJ1-1; D call uncertain. CDR3 size: 13 residues. The germline V and J ends were trimmed by 3 bases and 10 bases, with 15 bases remaining between them. The germline V gene encodes CDR1 WNHNN and CDR2 SYGVQD (reference sequence). CDR3 sequence (DNA): TGCGCCAGCAGTGAACTTAACAGAGCAGGAGCTTTCTTT. Translated, it gives CASSELNRAGAFF.

This chain links TRBV29-1 with TRBJ2-1; no definite D call. The germline V and J ends were trimmed by 4 bases and 6 bases, with 7 bases remaining between them. Looked up from germline, CDR1 is SQVTM and CDR2 is ANQGSEA. The CDR3 runs to 11 residues. The CDR3 sequence: CSVVSPNEQFF. The CDR3 DNA is TGCAGCGTTGTTAGTCCCAATGAGCAGTTCTTC.

The V call is TRBV30, the J call TRBJ1-5; D is uncertain. The CDR3 is 14 residues long. V lost 2 bases and J 9 bases, leaving 17 bases between the germline ends. The germline CDR1 and CDR2 sequences are GTSNPN and SVGIG (reference sequence). In nucleotides, the CDR3 is TGTGCCTGGAGTTTTTCAGGCACCCAAGGGCCCCAGCATTTT. Translation gives CAWSFSGTQGPQHF.

This rearrangement joins TRBV6-5 to TRBJ2-7, with D unclear. The CDR3 has 15 residues. Per germline, CDR1 MNHEY and CDR2 SVGAGI. Between the trimmed V and J ends, which lost 0 bases and 3 bases, there was a span of 12 bases. The CDR3: CASSYSPELGYEQYF. Written as DNA, the CDR3 is TGTGCCAGCAGTTACTCCCCGGAGTTGGGCTACGAGCAGTACTTC.

The chain is built from TRBV7-9 and TRBJ1-1; D gene unclear. This CDR3 region has 14 residues. Germline CDR1 is SEHNR and CDR2 is FQNEAQ (reference sequence). Trimming stripped 4 bases from V and 3 bases from J, with 12 bases between. The chain's CDR3 is CASSSPPGDTEAFF. Written as DNA, the CDR3 is TGTGCCAGCAGCTCCCCCCCCGGGGACACTGAAGCTTTCTTT.

J is TRBJ2-7 and V is TRBV11-1; TRBD2 matches at 9 bases. The V gene end was trimmed by 4 bases and the J gene end by 6 bases; junction bases not matched to a gene: 7. The germline CDR1 and CDR2 sequences are SGHAT and FQDESV (reference sequence). CDR3 length: 14 residues. Written as DNA, the CDR3 is TGTGCCAGCAGCTCCGGGGCTAGCGGGACCGAGCAGTACTTC. Protein sequence: CASSSGASGTEQYF. The full variable domain, completed using reference TRBV11-1 and TRBJ2-7, is EAEVAQSPRYKITEKSQAVAFWCDPISGHATLYWYRQILGQGPELLVQFQDESVVDDSQLPKDRFSAERLKGVDSTLKIQPAELGDSAMYLCASSSGASGTEQYFGPGTRLTVT.

This clone was detected only once. The chain combines TRBV29-1 with TRBJ2-1; 11 bases fit TRBD1. Germline V CDR1 and CDR2: SQVTM, ANQGSEA. The CDR3 is made up of 13 amino acids. V dropped 6 bases and J dropped 8; count of bases not matched to a gene: 6. The CDR3 loop reads CSVSDRGLYEQFF. The CDR3 DNA reads as TGCAGCGTGTCGGACAGGGGGCTCTATGAGCAGTTCTTC.

The chain combines TRBV25-1 with TRBJ2-1; TRBD2 might be the D (5 bases). V lost 8 bases and J lost 5, with 22 bases in between. The CDR3 has 16 residues. CDR1 and CDR2 from the germline V gene are MGHDK and SYGVNS. The CDR3 reads CASSGNGKSLNNEQFF. The CDR3 bases are TGTGCCAGCTCCGGGAACGGGAAATCCCTAAACAATGAGCAGTTCTTC.

This clone was detected only a few times. This chain links TRBV6-2 or TRBV6-3 with TRBJ2-1, with D unclear. Trimming shortened V by 5 bases and J by 9 bases, and 11 bases separated the two germline ends. Germline-derived CDR1 and CDR2 are MNHEY and SVGEGT. The CDR3 extends over 12 amino acids. This CDR3 is CASSTGASEQFF. CDR3 DNA sequence: TGTGCCAGCAGTACTGGAGCTTCTGAGCAGTTCTTC.

This rearrangement joins TRBV11-2 to TRBJ2-7, with D tentatively TRBD2 (5 bases). The CDR3 loop spans 13 amino acids. The germline V gene encodes CDR1 SGHAT and CDR2 FQNNGV. The V end was cut by 3 bases, the J end by 4 bases, with 10 bases between. CDR3 in DNA: TGTGCCAGCAGCTTCCCTAGAGGGTACGAGCAGTACTTC. Its protein product is CASSFPRGYEQYF.